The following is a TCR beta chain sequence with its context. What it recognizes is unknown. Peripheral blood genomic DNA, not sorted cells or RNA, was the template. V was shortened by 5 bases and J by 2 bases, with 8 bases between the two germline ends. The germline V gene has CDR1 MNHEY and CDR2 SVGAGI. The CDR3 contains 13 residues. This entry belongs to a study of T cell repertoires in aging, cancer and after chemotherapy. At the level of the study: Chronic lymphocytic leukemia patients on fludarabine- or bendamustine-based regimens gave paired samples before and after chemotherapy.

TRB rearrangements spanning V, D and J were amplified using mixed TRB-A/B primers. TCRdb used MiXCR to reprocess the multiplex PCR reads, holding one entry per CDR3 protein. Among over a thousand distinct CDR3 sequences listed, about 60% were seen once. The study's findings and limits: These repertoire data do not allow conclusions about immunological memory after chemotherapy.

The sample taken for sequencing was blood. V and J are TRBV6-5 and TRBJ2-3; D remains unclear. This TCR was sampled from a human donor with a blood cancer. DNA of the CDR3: TGTGCCAGCAGTAAGGACGCCACAGATACGCAGTATTTT. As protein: CASSKDATDTQYF.